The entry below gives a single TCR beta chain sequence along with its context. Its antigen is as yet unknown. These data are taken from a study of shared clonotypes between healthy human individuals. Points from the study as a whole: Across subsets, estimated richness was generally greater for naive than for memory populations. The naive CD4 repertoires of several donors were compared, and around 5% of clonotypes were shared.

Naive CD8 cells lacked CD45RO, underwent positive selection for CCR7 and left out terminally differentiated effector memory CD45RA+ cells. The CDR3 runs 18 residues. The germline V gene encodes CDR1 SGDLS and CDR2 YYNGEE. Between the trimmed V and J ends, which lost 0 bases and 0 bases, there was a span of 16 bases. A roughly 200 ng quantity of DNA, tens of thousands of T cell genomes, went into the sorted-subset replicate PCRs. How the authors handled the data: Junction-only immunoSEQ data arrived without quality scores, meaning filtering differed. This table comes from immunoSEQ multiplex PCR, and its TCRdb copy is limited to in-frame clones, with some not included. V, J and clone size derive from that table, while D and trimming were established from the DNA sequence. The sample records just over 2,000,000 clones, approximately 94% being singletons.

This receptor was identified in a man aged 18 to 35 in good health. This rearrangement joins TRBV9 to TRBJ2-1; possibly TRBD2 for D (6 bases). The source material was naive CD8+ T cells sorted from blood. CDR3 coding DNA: TGTGCCAGCAGCGTAGACGGGGGTCCCCTGAGCTCCTACAATGAGCAGTTCTTC. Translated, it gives CASSVDGGPLSSYNEQFF.